The 13 T cell receptor beta chains reported below all come from one sample, sequenced in a study of cytomegalovirus exposure and HLA in healthy donors. Primers included in the PCR were 60 Vbeta and 13 Jbeta primers. The repertoire was sequenced with immunoSEQ multiplex PCR; TCRdb's copy has only in-frame clones and lacks some. The sample lists 90,000 to 100,000 clones, roughly 70% occurring once. Sequenced: PBMCs. The receptors shown here come from a man over 45 in good health and CMV-seronegative.

The V gene is TRBV7-6, the J gene TRBJ2-1; 10 positions agree with TRBD1. The trim removed 5 bases at V and 8 bases at J, leaving 15 bases unmatched. CDR1 and CDR2 (germline): SGHVS, FNYEAQ. The length of the CDR3 is 17 residues. The chain's CDR3 is CASSVRPGQGFLDEQFF. CDR3 coding DNA: TGTGCCAGCAGCGTCCGACCGGGACAGGGGTTCCTGGATGAGCAGTTCTTC. Looking up the rest from reference TRBV7-6 and TRBJ2-1 gives the full variable domain: GAGVSQSPRYKVTKRGQDVALRCDPISGHVSLYWYRQALGQGPEFLTYFNYEAQQDKSGLPNDRFSAERPEGSISTLTIQRTEQRDSAMYRCASSVRPGQGFLDEQFFGPGTRLTVL.

This clone was detected only a few times. The V and J genes are TRBV5-4 and TRBJ2-5, with 9 positions matching TRBD2. V shed 4 bases and J 7 bases; nucleotides not matched to a gene: 11. CDR3 length equals 15 residues. Germline V gene data show CDR1 as SGHNT and CDR2 as YYREEE (reference sequence). For the CDR3, the DNA is TGTGCCAGCAGCAACCCGGCTAGCGGGGACCGGACCCAGTACTTC. Translated: CASSNPASGDRTQYF.

The genes are TRBV19 and TRBJ2-3; 11 positions agree with TRBD2. Germline CDR1 and CDR2: LNHDA and SQIVND (reference sequence). This CDR3 comprises 17 residues. The J segment lost 2 bases and the V segment lost 4 bases, leaving 8 bases of the junction unmatched. In DNA form, the CDR3 reads TGTGCCAGTAGTAAGGTATCGACTAGCGGGGTCACAGATACGCAGTATTTT. This encodes CASSKVSTSGVTDTQYF.

V is TRBV7-8 and J is TRBJ1-2, with 7 bases that match TRBD1. The CDR3 runs to 15 residues. Trimming at V came to 3 bases and at J to 9 bases, leaving 13 bases not matched to a gene. Germline lookup yields CDR1 SGHVS and CDR2 FQNEAQ. CDR3 in amino acids: CASSFSGTVSPRYTF. The CDR3, as DNA: TGTGCCAGCAGCTTCTCCGGGACAGTATCTCCGCGCTACACCTTC.

V is TRBV10-1 and J is TRBJ2-1; 12 nucleotides line up with TRBD2. The CDR3 length is 16 residues. Germline trimming cut 2 bases from V and 9 bases from J; bases unmatched to any gene: 8. The germline V gene encodes CDR1 WNHNN and CDR2 SYGVQD (reference sequence). CDR3 loop: CASSEILAGGRGEQFF. CDR3 sequence (DNA): TGCGCCAGCAGTGAGATACTAGCGGGAGGCCGGGGTGAGCAGTTCTTC.

This sequence joins TRBV19 and TRBJ2-7, with 8 bases aligning to TRBD1. The J segment lost 3 bases and the V segment lost 5 bases, leaving 3 bases of the junction unmatched. Germline lookup yields CDR1 LNHDA and CDR2 SQIVND (reference sequence). The CDR3 runs to 13 residues. CDR3 nucleotide sequence: TGTGCCAGTAGTTCAGGACAGGGCTACGAGCAGTACTTC. Translating gives CASSSGQGYEQYF.

The chain joins TRBV21-1 to TRBJ1-5; whether TRBD1, the table's D call, matches the DNA was not checked. TRBV21-1 has pseudogene status. This CDR3 region has 16 residues. The CDR3 protein is CASSKGDRGADQPQHF. CDR3 nucleotide sequence: TGTGCCAGCAGCAAAGGGGACAGGGGAGCTGATCAGCCCCAGCATTTT.

CDR3 nucleotides: TGTGCCAGCAGTGACTACGGGGAGCAGTACTTC. Protein: CASSDYGEQYF. The rearrangement joins TRBV25-1 to TRBJ2-7; D unresolved. Per the germline V gene, CDR1 is MGHDK and CDR2 is SYGVNS. The CDR3 runs to 11 residues. V was clipped by 3 bases and J by 7 bases, with 7 bases between them.

For the CDR3, the DNA is TGTGCCAGCAGTTCCTCAGCGGGAGAGATCCAAGAGACCCAGTACTTC. Translated, it gives CASSSSAGEIQETQYF. This chain uses TRBV27 with TRBJ2-5; TRBD2 aligns across 8 bases. The CDR3 has 16 amino acids. With V trimmed by 4 bases and J by 1 base, 8 bases remained unmatched. Germline V gives CDR1 MNHEY, CDR2 SMNVEV (reference sequence).

V gene TRBV12-5 combines with J gene TRBJ2-1; D gene uncertain. V was pared by 1 base and J by 0 bases, with 10 bases between. This CDR3 has 16 residues. Germline V gene sequence: CDR1 LGHNT, CDR2 FRNRAP. In DNA form, the CDR3 reads TGTGCTAGTGGTTTGGGTTACCGTAGCTCCTACAATGAGCAGTTCTTC. Protein sequence: CASGLGYRSSYNEQFF.

V is TRBV11-2 and J is TRBJ2-7, with D perhaps TRBD1 (5 bases). The germline V gene has CDR1 SGHAT and CDR2 FQNNGV. This CDR3 is 13 amino acids long. The ends were cut back, 5 bases at V and 3 bases at J, with 11 bases in the middle. The DNA of the CDR3 is TGTGCCAGCAGCCGAGACAGCTACTACGAGCAGTACTTC. This gives the protein CASSRDSYYEQYF.

This clone was seen a handful of times. This rearrangement joins TRBV2 to TRBJ2-1; D possibly corresponds to TRBD2 (6 bases). Germline V CDR1 and CDR2: SNHLY, FYNNEI. Trimming pared 0 bases from V and 7 bases from J, leaving 19 bases between. The CDR3 runs 17 residues. CDR3 sequence: CASSEARGFASENEQFF. CDR3 DNA: TGTGCCAGCAGTGAAGCGCGAGGGTTTGCTAGCGAGAATGAGCAGTTCTTC.

This clone has more than one count but fewer than ten. The rearrangement uses TRBV10-2 and TRBJ2-1; TRBD1 aligns across 9 bases. The CDR3 contains 15 residues. J lost 5 bases, V lost 8 bases, and 10 bases had no gene match. Germline V lookup: CDR1 WSHSY, CDR2 SAAADI. DNA for the CDR3: TGCGCCAGCTGGGTAGGGACAGGGCTCGACAATGAGCAGTTCTTC. This gives the protein CASWVGTGLDNEQFF.